This T cell receptor (beta chain) came from a study of PD-1 blockade in classical Hodgkin lymphoma. Measured with immunoSEQ multiplex PCR; TCRdb has only the in-frame clones, and not every one. The table records just under 65,000 clones, around 90% of them present only once. Sample time point: cycle 4 day 1 (C4D1), after more than 5 weeks of nivolumab. All patients relapsed after autologous stem cell transplantation, and brentuximab vedotin exposure varied. This sequence originates from a human donor with classical Hodgkin lymphoma. The sample consisted of peripheral blood mononuclear cells (PBMCs), taken before the fourth cycle of nivolumab.

This CDR3 is CASSPQVPGANVLTF. In nucleotides, the CDR3 is TGCGCCAGCAGTCCCCAGGTTCCTGGGGCCAACGTCCTGACTTTC. V and J are TRBV4-1 and TRBJ2-6; D call uncertain. CDR3 length: 15 residues. Trimming shortened V by 6 bases and J by 2 bases, and 11 bases separated the two germline ends. Germline V gene lookup returns CDR1 MGHRA and CDR2 YSYEKL.